This TCR beta chain was recovered during a study of T-cell reconstitution after alpha-beta-depleted transplantation in children. The CDR3 totals 14 residues. Germline V gives CDR1 SGHRS, CDR2 YFSETQ. The V and J ends lost 1 base and 5 bases respectively, with 12 bases between them. The authors prepared the TCRbeta library with unique molecular identifiers. TCRdb ran MiXCR on the PCR reads and lists one entry per CDR3 protein. The sample carries roughly 670,000 distinct CDR3 sequences, around 14% recorded once. Only a few counts were recorded for this clonotype. Antigen unknown. Study-wide points: After one year, T-cell counts and TCRbeta diversity mostly came from new T cells.

The genes are TRBV5-1 and TRBJ2-5; no firm D call. Sequencing used PBMCs, obtained before TCRalphabeta/CD19-depleted stem cell transplant. The TCR comes from a girl aged 2-10 years with congenital amegakaryocytic thrombocytopenia, due to receive a stem cell transplant. CDR3 amino acids: CASSLRSILETQYF. CDR3 bases: TGCGCCAGCAGCTTGCGAAGCATCTTGGAGACCCAGTACTTC. Combining the CDR3 with reference TRBV5-1 and TRBJ2-5 gives the whole variable domain KAGVTQTPRYLIKTRGQQVTLSCSPISGHRSVSWYQQTPGQGLQFLFEYFSETQRNKGNFPGRFSGRQFSNSRSEMNVSTLELGDSALYLCASSLRSILETQYFGPGTRLLVL.